Listed below are T cell receptor beta chains from one sample, sequenced in a study of T-cell reconstitution after alpha-beta-depleted transplantation in children. TCRdb processed the PCR reads anew with MiXCR; each CDR3 protein has one entry. Of about 6,500 distinct CDR3 sequences listed, about 11% were seen once; the top ten hold approximately 22%. The sample here was PBMCs, mostly from graft donor cells, taken 180 days after TCRalphabeta/CD19-depleted stem cell transplant. These receptors were collected from a child less than two years old who had a stem cell transplant for acute myeloid leukemia, so the T cells may come from the graft donor. The CDR3 runs from the conserved cysteine through the conserved F or W. The order of the fields is D gene, J gene, clone size, V gene, CDR3 protein, CDR3 DNA. D genes are given only for firm matches. Rows give clone size only sometimes, using once, few, many, or a class for an expanded clone.

d_call: .
j_call: TRBJ2-7
clone_size: .
v_call: TRBV3-1
cdr3_aa: CACSQTTFATNSYEQYF
cdr3_nt: TGTGCCTGCAGCCAGACCACTTTTGCGACCAACTCCTACGAGCAGTACTTC

d_call: .
j_call: TRBJ1-1
clone_size: .
v_call: TRBV27
cdr3_aa: CASMEGGKNTEAFF
cdr3_nt: TGTGCCAGCATGGAGGGGGGGAAGAACACTGAAGCTTTCTTT

d_call: .
j_call: TRBJ2-7
clone_size: many
v_call: TRBV18
cdr3_aa: CASSPRGGLSYEQYF
cdr3_nt: TGTGCCAGCTCACCACGGGGGGGCCTCTCCTACGAGCAGTACTTC

d_call: TRBD2
j_call: TRBJ2-7
clone_size: many
v_call: TRBV6-6
cdr3_aa: CAVRPGLAFEQYF
cdr3_nt: TGTGCCGTAAGACCGGGACTAGCTTTCGAGCAGTACTTC

d_call: .
j_call: TRBJ2-1
clone_size: many
v_call: TRBV19
cdr3_aa: CASRNTGKANNEQFF
cdr3_nt: TGTGCCAGTAGGAATACAGGGAAGGCCAACAATGAGCAGTTCTTC

d_call: .
j_call: TRBJ2-1
clone_size: many
v_call: TRBV20-1
cdr3_aa: CSARVPPAGLINEQFF
cdr3_nt: TGCAGTGCTAGAGTGCCTCCAGCGGGTTTAATTAATGAGCAGTTCTTC

d_call: TRBD2
j_call: TRBJ2-2
clone_size: many
v_call: TRBV11-2
cdr3_aa: CASSLGSGSATGELFF
cdr3_nt: TGTGCCAGCAGCTTAGGTAGCGGGAGCGCCACCGGGGAGCTGTTTTTT

d_call: .
j_call: TRBJ2-5
clone_size: hyperexpanded
v_call: TRBV7-9
cdr3_aa: CASSLGWNQETQYF
cdr3_nt: TGTGCCAGCAGCTTAGGATGGAACCAAGAGACCCAGTACTTC

d_call: .
j_call: TRBJ1-2
clone_size: many
v_call: TRBV4-1
cdr3_aa: CASSRSHRDGYTF
cdr3_nt: TGCGCCAGCAGCCGAAGTCACAGGGATGGCTACACCTTC

d_call: .
j_call: TRBJ2-5
clone_size: many
v_call: TRBV18
cdr3_aa: CASSPPEPSGVKTQYF
cdr3_nt: TGTGCCAGCTCACCACCGGAACCCTCGGGGGTGAAGACCCAGTACTTC

d_call: TRBD2
j_call: TRBJ2-3
clone_size: medium-sized
v_call: TRBV29-1
cdr3_aa: CSVSTSGRGTDTQYF
cdr3_nt: TGCAGCGTTTCGACTAGCGGGAGAGGGACAGATACGCAGTATTTT

d_call: .
j_call: TRBJ2-3
clone_size: many
v_call: TRBV28
cdr3_aa: CATFEGGAFSTDTQYF
cdr3_nt: TGTGCCACTTTTGAGGGGGGCGCGTTTAGCACAGATACGCAGTATTTT

d_call: .
j_call: TRBJ2-7
clone_size: medium-sized
v_call: TRBV15
cdr3_aa: CATSRVQGREYF
cdr3_nt: TGTGCCACCAGCAGAGTTCAAGGACGGGAGTACTTC

d_call: .
j_call: TRBJ2-7
clone_size: .
v_call: TRBV19
cdr3_aa: CASSITFSRFGEQYF
cdr3_nt: TGTGCCAGTAGTATAACCTTTTCCAGGTTTGGGGAGCAGTACTTC

d_call: TRBD2
j_call: TRBJ2-2
clone_size: many
v_call: TRBV4-3
cdr3_aa: CASSQEGGRYTGELFF
cdr3_nt: TGCGCCAGCAGCCAAGAAGGCGGGAGGTACACCGGGGAGCTGTTTTTT

d_call: .
j_call: TRBJ1-5
clone_size: .
v_call: TRBV6-4
cdr3_aa: CASSDSGTPTGNQPQHF
cdr3_nt: TGTGCCAGCAGTGACTCCGGGACACCTACCGGCAATCAGCCCCAGCATTTT

d_call: .
j_call: TRBJ2-3
clone_size: many
v_call: TRBV21-1
cdr3_aa: CASSKALKGAPSGSPIICTDTQYF
cdr3_nt: TGTGCCAGCAGCAAAGCGCTAAAGGGGGCACCTAGCGGGAGTCCTATAATATGTACAGATACGCAGTATTTT

d_call: TRBD2
j_call: TRBJ2-1
clone_size: many
v_call: TRBV6-5
cdr3_aa: CASRPGLAGVTAWGNEQFF
cdr3_nt: TGTGCCAGCAGGCCGGGACTAGCGGGAGTTACGGCCTGGGGAAATGAGCAGTTCTTC

d_call: .
j_call: TRBJ1-3
clone_size: many
v_call: TRBV18
cdr3_aa: CASSRSGQGNTIYF
cdr3_nt: TGTGCCAGCTCCCGATCGGGACAAGGAAACACCATATATTTT

d_call: .
j_call: TRBJ2-2
clone_size: many
v_call: TRBV14
cdr3_aa: CASSQRQAPNTGELFF
cdr3_nt: TGTGCCAGCAGCCAACGACAGGCACCAAACACCGGGGAGCTGTTTTTT

d_call: .
j_call: TRBJ2-6
clone_size: many
v_call: TRBV7-9
cdr3_aa: CASSANSGANVLTF
cdr3_nt: TGTGCCAGCAGCGCCAACTCTGGGGCCAACGTCCTGACTTTC

d_call: TRBD2
j_call: TRBJ2-7
clone_size: medium-sized
v_call: TRBV7-2
cdr3_aa: CASSLRVGGYYEQYF
cdr3_nt: TGTGCCAGCAGCTTAAGGGTGGGAGGGTACTACGAGCAGTACTTC

d_call: .
j_call: TRBJ2-7
clone_size: many
v_call: TRBV18
cdr3_aa: CASSPGMGESVREQYF
cdr3_nt: TGTGCCAGCTCACCAGGGATGGGGGAGTCGGTACGAGAGCAGTACTTC

d_call: .
j_call: TRBJ2-7
clone_size: medium-sized
v_call: TRBV29-1
cdr3_aa: CSVGGTPYEQYF
cdr3_nt: TGCAGCGTCGGCGGGACTCCCTACGAGCAGTACTTC

d_call: .
j_call: TRBJ2-7
clone_size: many
v_call: TRBV6-2/TRBV6-3
cdr3_aa: CASSYRLAGIYEQYF
cdr3_nt: TGTGCCAGCAGTTACAGGCTAGCTGGGATCTACGAGCAGTACTTC

d_call: .
j_call: TRBJ2-2
clone_size: many
v_call: TRBV15
cdr3_aa: CATSRPRDNCGELFF
cdr3_nt: TGTGCCACCAGCAGACCTCGGGACAACTGCGGGGAGCTGTTTTTT

d_call: .
j_call: TRBJ2-3
clone_size: many
v_call: TRBV24-1
cdr3_aa: CATSDPGTDTQYF
cdr3_nt: TGTGCCACCAGTGATCCTGGCACAGATACGCAGTATTTT

d_call: TRBD2
j_call: TRBJ2-3
clone_size: .
v_call: TRBV4-2
cdr3_aa: CASSQEPAGESTDTQYF
cdr3_nt: TGTGCCAGCAGCCAAGAGCCAGCGGGGGAGAGCACAGATACGCAGTATTTT

d_call: TRBD1
j_call: TRBJ2-7
clone_size: many
v_call: TRBV5-1
cdr3_aa: CASSPRTGERYEQYF
cdr3_nt: TGCGCCAGCAGCCCGAGGACAGGGGAGAGGTACGAGCAGTACTTC

d_call: .
j_call: TRBJ1-5
clone_size: many
v_call: TRBV7-2
cdr3_aa: CASSLERRLAGNQPQHF
cdr3_nt: TGTGCCAGCAGCTTAGAAAGGAGACTAGCGGGAAATCAGCCCCAGCATTTT

d_call: .
j_call: TRBJ2-1
clone_size: many
v_call: TRBV5-6
cdr3_aa: CASRLDWSSYNEQFF
cdr3_nt: TGTGCCAGCCGACTGGACTGGAGCTCCTACAATGAGCAGTTCTTC

d_call: TRBD2
j_call: TRBJ2-3
clone_size: many
v_call: TRBV3-1
cdr3_aa: CASSQGLAGGSDTQYF
cdr3_nt: TGTGCCAGCAGCCAAGGACTAGCGGGAGGTTCAGATACGCAGTATTTT

d_call: .
j_call: TRBJ2-1
clone_size: many
v_call: TRBV18
cdr3_aa: CASSPREYSYNEQFF
cdr3_nt: TGTGCCAGCTCACCACGGGAATACTCCTACAATGAGCAGTTCTTC

d_call: TRBD2
j_call: TRBJ2-1
clone_size: many
v_call: TRBV7-8
cdr3_aa: CASSLPGLASYNEQFF
cdr3_nt: TGTGCCAGCAGCTTACCGGGACTAGCGAGTTACAATGAGCAGTTCTTC

d_call: .
j_call: TRBJ1-1
clone_size: many
v_call: TRBV7-2
cdr3_aa: CASSLGRANTEAFF
cdr3_nt: TGTGCCAGCAGCTTAGGCAGGGCGAACACTGAAGCTTTCTTT

d_call: TRBD2
j_call: TRBJ2-2
clone_size: medium-sized
v_call: TRBV4-2
cdr3_aa: CASSQTAGGPGELFF
cdr3_nt: TGTGCCAGCAGCCAAACAGCGGGAGGACCCGGGGAGCTGTTTTTT

d_call: TRBD1
j_call: TRBJ2-3
clone_size: medium-sized
v_call: TRBV6-2/TRBV6-3
cdr3_aa: CASSYGQGAWTDTQYF
cdr3_nt: TGTGCCAGCAGTTACGGACAGGGCGCGTGGACAGATACGCAGTATTTT

d_call: .
j_call: TRBJ2-1
clone_size: many
v_call: TRBV12-3/TRBV12-4
cdr3_aa: CASSYQGWNEQFF
cdr3_nt: TGTGCCAGCAGCTATCAGGGTTGGAATGAGCAGTTCTTC

d_call: .
j_call: TRBJ2-2
clone_size: many
v_call: TRBV5-6
cdr3_aa: CASSPGTGNTGELFF
cdr3_nt: TGTGCCAGCAGCCCCGGGACTGGGAACACCGGGGAGCTGTTTTTT

d_call: TRBD1
j_call: TRBJ2-3
clone_size: many
v_call: TRBV20-1
cdr3_aa: CSARGETGLGDTQYF
cdr3_nt: TGCAGTGCTAGAGGCGAGACAGGGTTGGGAGATACGCAGTATTTT

d_call: TRBD1
j_call: TRBJ1-1
clone_size: many
v_call: TRBV28
cdr3_aa: CASSLWDRGTEAFF
cdr3_nt: TGTGCCAGCAGTTTATGGGACAGGGGCACTGAAGCTTTCTTT

d_call: TRBD1
j_call: TRBJ2-7
clone_size: many
v_call: TRBV14
cdr3_aa: CASSRNRGSEQYF
cdr3_nt: TGTGCCAGCAGCCGGAACAGGGGGAGCGAGCAGTACTTC

d_call: .
j_call: TRBJ2-7
clone_size: medium-sized
v_call: TRBV21-1
cdr3_aa: CASSKKGPWTGITEQYF
cdr3_nt: TGTGCCAGCAGCAAAAAGGGGCCGTGGACAGGGATAACGGAGCAGTACTTC

d_call: .
j_call: TRBJ1-1
clone_size: many
v_call: TRBV6-2/TRBV6-3
cdr3_aa: CASRSPSRNTEAFF
cdr3_nt: TGTGCCAGCCGAAGCCCATCAAGAAACACTGAAGCTTTCTTT

d_call: .
j_call: TRBJ1-1
clone_size: medium-sized
v_call: TRBV7-2
cdr3_aa: CASSLGGPRAFF
cdr3_nt: TGTGCCAGCAGCTTAGGGGGGCCCAGAGCTTTCTTT